The clone carrying this T cell receptor beta chain was found a few times. The antigen remains undetermined. This entry is derived from a study of T cell responses to AZD1222 COVID-19 vaccine. General observations from the study: Across the whole spike, CD4 TCRs peaked at regions 160-218 and 743-854. Females outnumbered males among donors, who were mostly white British; clonal diversity was possibly underestimated. Repertoires were sampled only after the peak T cell response.

Generated by immunoSEQ multiplex PCR, the TCRdb table keeps only in-frame clones and is missing some. Here the sample spans 150,000 or so clones, 90% being singletons. The sample consisted of peripheral blood, taken on day 0 of AZD1222 vaccination. The origin of this receptor is an adult in good health.

The CDR3 sequence: CASSLTGQKNTEAFF. As DNA, the CDR3 is TGTGCCAGCAGTCTTACGGGACAGAAGAACACTGAAGCTTTCTTT. V gene TRBV27 combines with J gene TRBJ1-1; 7 bases fit TRBD1. Germline V gene lookup returns CDR1 MNHEY and CDR2 SMNVEV (reference sequence). The CDR3 extends over 15 amino acids. With 5 bases clipped from V and 1 base from J, the junction kept 7 bases outside the gene matches.